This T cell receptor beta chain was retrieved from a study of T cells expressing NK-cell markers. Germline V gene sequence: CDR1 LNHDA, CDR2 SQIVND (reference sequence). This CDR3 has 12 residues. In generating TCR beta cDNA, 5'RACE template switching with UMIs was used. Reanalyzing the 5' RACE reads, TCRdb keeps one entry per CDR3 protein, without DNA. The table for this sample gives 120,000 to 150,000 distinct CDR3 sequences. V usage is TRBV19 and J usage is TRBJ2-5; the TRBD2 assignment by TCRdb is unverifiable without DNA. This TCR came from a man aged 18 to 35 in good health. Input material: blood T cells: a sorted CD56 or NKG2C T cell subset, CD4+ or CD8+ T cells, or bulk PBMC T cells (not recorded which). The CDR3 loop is CATTGIQETQYF.